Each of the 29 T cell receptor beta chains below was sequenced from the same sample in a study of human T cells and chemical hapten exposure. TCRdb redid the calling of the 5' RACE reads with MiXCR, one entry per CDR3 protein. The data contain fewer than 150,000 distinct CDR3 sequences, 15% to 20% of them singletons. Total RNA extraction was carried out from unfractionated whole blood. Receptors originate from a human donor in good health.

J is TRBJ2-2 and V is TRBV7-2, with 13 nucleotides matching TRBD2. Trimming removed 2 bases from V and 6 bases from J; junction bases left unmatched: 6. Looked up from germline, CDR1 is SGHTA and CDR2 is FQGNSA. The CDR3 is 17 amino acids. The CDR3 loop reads CASSLILAGGFAGELFF. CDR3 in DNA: TGTGCCAGCAGCTTAATACTAGCGGGAGGGTTTGCCGGGGAGCTGTTTTTT.

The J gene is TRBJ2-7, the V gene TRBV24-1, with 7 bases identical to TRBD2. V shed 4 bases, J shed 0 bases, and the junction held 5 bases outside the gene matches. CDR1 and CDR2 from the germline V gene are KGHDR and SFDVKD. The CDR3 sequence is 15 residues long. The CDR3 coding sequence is TGTGCCACCAGTGACTCTAGCGGCCCCTCCTACGAGCAGTACTTC. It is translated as CATSDSSGPSYEQYF.

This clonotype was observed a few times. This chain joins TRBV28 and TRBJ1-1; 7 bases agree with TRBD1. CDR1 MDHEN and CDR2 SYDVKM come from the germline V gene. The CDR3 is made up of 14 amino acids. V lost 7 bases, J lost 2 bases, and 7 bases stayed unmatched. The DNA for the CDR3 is TGTGCCAGCACCAAACGACAGGGAAACACTGAAGCTTTCTTT. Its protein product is CASTKRQGNTEAFF. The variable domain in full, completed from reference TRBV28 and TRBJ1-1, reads DVKVTQSSRYLVKRTGEKVFLECVQDMDHENMFWYRQDPGLGLRLIYFSYDVKMKEKGDIPEGYSVSREKKERFSLILESASTNQTSMYLCASTKRQGNTEAFFGQGTRLTVV.

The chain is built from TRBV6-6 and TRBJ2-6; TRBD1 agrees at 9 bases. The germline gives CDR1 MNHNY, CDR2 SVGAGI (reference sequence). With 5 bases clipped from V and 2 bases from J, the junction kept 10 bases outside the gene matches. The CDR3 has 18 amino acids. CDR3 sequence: CASSAPGQGFAGANVLTF. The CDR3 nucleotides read TGTGCCAGCAGTGCCCCTGGACAGGGGTTTGCTGGGGCCAACGTCCTGACTTTC.

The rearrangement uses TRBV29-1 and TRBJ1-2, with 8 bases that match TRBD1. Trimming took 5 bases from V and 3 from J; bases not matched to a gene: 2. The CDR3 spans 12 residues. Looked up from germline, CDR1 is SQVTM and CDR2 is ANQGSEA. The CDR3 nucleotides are TGCAGCGTTTTGACAGGGGACTATGGCTACACCTTC. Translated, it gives CSVLTGDYGYTF.

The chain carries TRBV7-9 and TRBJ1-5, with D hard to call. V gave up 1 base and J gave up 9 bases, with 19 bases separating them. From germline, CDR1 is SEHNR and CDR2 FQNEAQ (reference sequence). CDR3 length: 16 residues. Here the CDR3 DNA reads TGTGCCAGCAGCTTAGGTACCGGGCCAACGGCCCGGCCCCAGCATTTT. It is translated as CASSLGTGPTARPQHF.

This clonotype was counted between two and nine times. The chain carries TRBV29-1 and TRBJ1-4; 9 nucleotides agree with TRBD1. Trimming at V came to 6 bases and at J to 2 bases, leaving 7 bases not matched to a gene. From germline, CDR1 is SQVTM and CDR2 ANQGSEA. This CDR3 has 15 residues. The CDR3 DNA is TGCAGCGTATCAACAGGGGGCGCGACTAATGAAAAACTGTTTTTT. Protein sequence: CSVSTGGATNEKLFF.

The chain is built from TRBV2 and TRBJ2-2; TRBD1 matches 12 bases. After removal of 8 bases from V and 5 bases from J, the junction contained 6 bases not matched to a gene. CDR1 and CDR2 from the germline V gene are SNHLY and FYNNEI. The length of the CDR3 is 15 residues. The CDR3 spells CASGLGQGATGELFF. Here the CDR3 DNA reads TGTGCCAGCGGCCTGGGACAGGGGGCGACCGGGGAGCTGTTTTTT.

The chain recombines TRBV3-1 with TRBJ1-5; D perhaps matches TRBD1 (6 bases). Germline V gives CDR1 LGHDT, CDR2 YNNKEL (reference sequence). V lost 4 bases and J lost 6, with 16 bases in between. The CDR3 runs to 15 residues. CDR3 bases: TGTGCCAGCAGCCCTTCGACAGGCAGGGGTCAGCCCCAGCATTTT. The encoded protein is CASSPSTGRGQPQHF. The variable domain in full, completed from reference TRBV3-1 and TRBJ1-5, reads DTAVSQTPKYLVTQMGNDKSIKCEQNLGHDTMYWYKQDSKKFLKIMFSYNNKELIINETVPNRFSPKSPDKAHLNLHINSLELGDSAVYFCASSPSTGRGQPQHFGDGTRLSIL.

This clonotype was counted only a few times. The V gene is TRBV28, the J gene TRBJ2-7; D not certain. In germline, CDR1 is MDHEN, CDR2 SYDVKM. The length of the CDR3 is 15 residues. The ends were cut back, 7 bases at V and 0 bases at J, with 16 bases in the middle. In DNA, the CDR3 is TGTGCCAGCAACGACCCCCACTTGAGCTCCTACGAGCAGTACTTC. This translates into CASNDPHLSSYEQYF.

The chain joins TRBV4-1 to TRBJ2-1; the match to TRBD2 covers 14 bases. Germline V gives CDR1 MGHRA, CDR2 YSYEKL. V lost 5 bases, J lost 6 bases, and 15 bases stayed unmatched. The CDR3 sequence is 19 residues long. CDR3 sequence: CASSDPAGLAGDFFNEQFF. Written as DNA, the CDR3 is TGCGCCAGCAGCGATCCGGCGGGACTAGCGGGAGATTTCTTCAATGAGCAGTTCTTC.

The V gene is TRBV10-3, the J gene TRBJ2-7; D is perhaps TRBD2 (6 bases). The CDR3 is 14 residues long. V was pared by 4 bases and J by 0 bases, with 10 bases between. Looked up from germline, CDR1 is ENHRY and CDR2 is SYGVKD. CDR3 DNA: TGTGCCATCAGTGGCGGGACGGACTCCTACGAGCAGTACTTC. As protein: CAISGGTDSYEQYF.

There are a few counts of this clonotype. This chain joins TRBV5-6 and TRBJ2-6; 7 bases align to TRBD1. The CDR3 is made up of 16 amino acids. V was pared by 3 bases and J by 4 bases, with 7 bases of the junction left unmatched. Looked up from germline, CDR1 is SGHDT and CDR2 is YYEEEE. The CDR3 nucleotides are TGTGCCAGCAGCTCGTTGACAGGGACCGGGGCCAACGTCCTGACTTTC. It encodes CASSSLTGTGANVLTF. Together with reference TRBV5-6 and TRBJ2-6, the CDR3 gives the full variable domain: DAGVTQSPTHLIKTRGQQVTLRCSPKSGHDTVSWYQQALGQGPQFIFQYYEEEERQRGNFPDRFSGHQFPNYSSELNVNALLLGDSALYLCASSSLTGTGANVLTFGAGSRLTVL.

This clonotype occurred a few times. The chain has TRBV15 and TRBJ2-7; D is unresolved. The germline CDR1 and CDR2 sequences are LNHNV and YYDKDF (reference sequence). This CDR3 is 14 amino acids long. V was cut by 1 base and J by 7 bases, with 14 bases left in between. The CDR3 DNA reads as TGTGCCACCAGCAGAGGCGTCTGGGTGGGGGAGCAGTACTTC. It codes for CATSRGVWVGEQYF.

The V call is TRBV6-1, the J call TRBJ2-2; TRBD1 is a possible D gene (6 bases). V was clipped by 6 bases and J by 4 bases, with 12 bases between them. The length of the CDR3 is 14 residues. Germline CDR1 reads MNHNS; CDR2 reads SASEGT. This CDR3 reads CASRRAGATGELFF. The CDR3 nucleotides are TGTGCCAGCAGGAGAGCAGGGGCCACCGGGGAGCTGTTTTTT.

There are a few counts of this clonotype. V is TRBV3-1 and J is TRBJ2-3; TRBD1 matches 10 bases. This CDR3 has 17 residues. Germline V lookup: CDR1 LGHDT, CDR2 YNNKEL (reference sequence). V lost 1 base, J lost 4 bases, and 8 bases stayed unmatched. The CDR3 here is CASSQVGVGQGSDTQYF. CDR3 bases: TGTGCCAGCAGCCAAGTTGGAGTGGGACAGGGGTCAGATACGCAGTATTTT.

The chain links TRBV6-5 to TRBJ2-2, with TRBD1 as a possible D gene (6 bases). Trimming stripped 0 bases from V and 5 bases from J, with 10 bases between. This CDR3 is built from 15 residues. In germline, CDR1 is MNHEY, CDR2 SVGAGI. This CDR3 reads CASSYSQGGTGELFF. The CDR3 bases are TGTGCCAGCAGTTACTCACAGGGCGGAACCGGGGAGCTGTTTTTT.

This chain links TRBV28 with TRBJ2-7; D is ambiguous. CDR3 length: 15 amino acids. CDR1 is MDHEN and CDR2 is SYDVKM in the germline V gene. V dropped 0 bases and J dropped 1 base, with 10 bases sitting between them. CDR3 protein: CASSLWDAKSYEQYF. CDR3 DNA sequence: TGTGCCAGCAGTTTATGGGACGCCAAATCCTACGAGCAGTACTTC.

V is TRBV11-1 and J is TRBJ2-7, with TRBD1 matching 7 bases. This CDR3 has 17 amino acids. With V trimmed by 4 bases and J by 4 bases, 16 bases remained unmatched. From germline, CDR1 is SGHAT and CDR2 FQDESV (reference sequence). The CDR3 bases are TGTGCCAGCAGCTCGACCGGTACAGGGGTCCCTGGATACGAGCAGTACTTC. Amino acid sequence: CASSSTGTGVPGYEQYF. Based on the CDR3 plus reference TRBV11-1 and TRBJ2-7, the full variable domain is EAEVAQSPRYKITEKSQAVAFWCDPISGHATLYWYRQILGQGPELLVQFQDESVVDDSQLPKDRFSAERLKGVDSTLKIQPAELGDSAMYLCASSSTGTGVPGYEQYFGPGTRLTVT.

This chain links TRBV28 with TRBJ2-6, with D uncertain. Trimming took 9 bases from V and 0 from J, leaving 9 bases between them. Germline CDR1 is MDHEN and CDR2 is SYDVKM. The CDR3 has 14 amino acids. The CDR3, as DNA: TGTGCCAGTTCCGGCGCCTCTGGGGCCAACGTCCTGACTTTC. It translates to CASSGASGANVLTF.

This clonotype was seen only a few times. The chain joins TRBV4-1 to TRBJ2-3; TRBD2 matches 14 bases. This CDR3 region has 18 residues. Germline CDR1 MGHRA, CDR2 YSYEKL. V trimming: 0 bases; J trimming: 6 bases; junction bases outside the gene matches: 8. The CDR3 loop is CASSQDVGLAGEGDTQYF. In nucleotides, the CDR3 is TGCGCCAGCAGCCAAGACGTGGGACTAGCGGGAGAGGGGGATACGCAGTATTTT.

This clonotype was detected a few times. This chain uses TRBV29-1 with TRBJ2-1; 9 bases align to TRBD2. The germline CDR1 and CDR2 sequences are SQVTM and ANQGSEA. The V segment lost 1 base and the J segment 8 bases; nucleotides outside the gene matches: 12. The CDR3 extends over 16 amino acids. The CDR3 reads CSVEAVLGLAPDEQFF. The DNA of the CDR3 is TGCAGCGTTGAAGCCGTCCTTGGACTAGCGCCTGATGAGCAGTTCTTC.

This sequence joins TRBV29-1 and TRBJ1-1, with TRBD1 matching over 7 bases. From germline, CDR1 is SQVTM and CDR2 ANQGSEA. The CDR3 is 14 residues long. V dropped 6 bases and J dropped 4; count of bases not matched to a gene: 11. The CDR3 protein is CSVPQTGSFTEAFF. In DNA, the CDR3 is TGCAGCGTCCCCCAGACAGGGTCTTTCACTGAAGCTTTCTTT.

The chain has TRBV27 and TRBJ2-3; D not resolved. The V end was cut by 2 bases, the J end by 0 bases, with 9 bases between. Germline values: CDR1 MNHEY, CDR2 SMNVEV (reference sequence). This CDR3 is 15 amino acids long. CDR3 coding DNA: TGTGCCAGCAGTTTAGGTGCGGTTAGCACAGATACGCAGTATTTT. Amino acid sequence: CASSLGAVSTDTQYF.

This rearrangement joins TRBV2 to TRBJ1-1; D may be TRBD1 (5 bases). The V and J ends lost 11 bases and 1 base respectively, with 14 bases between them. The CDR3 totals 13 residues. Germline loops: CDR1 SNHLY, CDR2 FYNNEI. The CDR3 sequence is CAGSGLWNTEAFF. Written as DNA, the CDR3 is TGTGCCGGCTCGGGACTTTGGAACACTGAAGCTTTCTTT.

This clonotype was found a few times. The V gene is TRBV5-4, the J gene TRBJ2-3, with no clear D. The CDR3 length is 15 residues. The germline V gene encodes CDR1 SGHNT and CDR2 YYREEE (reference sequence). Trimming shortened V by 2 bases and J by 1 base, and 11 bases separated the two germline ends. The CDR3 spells CASSFSGMGTDTQYF. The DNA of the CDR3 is TGTGCCAGCAGCTTTTCAGGAATGGGCACAGATACGCAGTATTTT.

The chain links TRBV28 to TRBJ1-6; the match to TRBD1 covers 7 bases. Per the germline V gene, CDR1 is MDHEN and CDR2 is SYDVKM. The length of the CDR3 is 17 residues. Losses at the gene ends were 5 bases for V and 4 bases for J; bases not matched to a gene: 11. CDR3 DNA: TGTGCCAGCAGTAAGGGGGCTACGCGGACTTATAATTCACCCCTCCACTTT. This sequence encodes CASSKGATRTYNSPLHF.

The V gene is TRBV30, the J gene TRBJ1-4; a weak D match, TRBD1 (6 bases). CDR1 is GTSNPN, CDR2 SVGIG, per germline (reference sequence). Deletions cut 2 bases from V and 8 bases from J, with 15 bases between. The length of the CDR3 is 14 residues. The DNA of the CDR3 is TGTGCCTGGAGTCCCCGCGGGGGCCGGGAAAAACTGTTTTTT. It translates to CAWSPRGGREKLFF. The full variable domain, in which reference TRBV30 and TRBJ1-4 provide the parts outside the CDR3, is SQTIHQWPATLVQPVGSPLSLECTVEGTSNPNLYWYRQAAGRGLQLLFYSVGIGQISSEVPQNLSASRPQDRQFILSSKKLLLSDSGFYLCAWSPRGGREKLFFGSGTQLSVL.

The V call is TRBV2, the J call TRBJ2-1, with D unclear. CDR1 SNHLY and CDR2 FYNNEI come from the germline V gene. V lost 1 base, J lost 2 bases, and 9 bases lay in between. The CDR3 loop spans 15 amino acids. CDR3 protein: CASSEVAGPYNEQFF. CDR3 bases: TGTGCCAGCAGTGAAGTCGCAGGCCCCTACAATGAGCAGTTCTTC. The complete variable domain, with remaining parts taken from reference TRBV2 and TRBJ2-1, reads EPEVTQTPSHQVTQMGQEVILRCVPISNHLYFYWYRQILGQKVEFLVSFYNNEISEKSEIFDDQFSVERPDGSNFTLKIRSTKLEDSAMYFCASSEVAGPYNEQFFGPGTRLTVL.